The entry below describes one T cell receptor beta chain. Its antigen remains undetermined. No much larger clone is present one base from it, and per-base qualities are unavailable. The CDR3 measures 16 amino acids from cysteine to phenylalanine. The read is trimmed to its CDR3 DNA, 48 bases read in frame from base 1. The germline V gene (reference sequence) yields MNHEY for CDR1 and SMNVEV for CDR2. To sequence the TCRbeta CDR3 region, genomic DNA was isolated from the sorted cells. The immunoSEQ Assay was used for sequencing of TCRbeta CDR3 regions. The source is immuneACCESS, and TCRdb retained only in-frame sequences with V and J called. Part of the clones is not carried over; for the studies checked, unresolved V genes explain less than half of this, and the remainder is unexplained. The sample table holds roughly 48,000 clones, of which over 85% were seen once. The top ten hold 47% of the sample.

The trial excluded patients who had a history of autoimmune disease or who were on systemic immunosuppression. Peripheral blood for TCR sequencing was collected from all dose cohorts at baseline, on cycle 4 day 1, and on cycle 7 day 1. Samples were obtained from an open-label, multicenter, first-in-human phase I dose-escalation trial of ivuxolimab. Adults with locally advanced or metastatic melanoma, renal cell carcinoma, hepatocellular carcinoma or head and neck squamous cell carcinoma were enrolled in the trial. Before TCR sequencing, CD4+ and CD8+ T cells were separately sorted from peripheral blood. The sample originates from a study of OX40 agonist ivuxolimab in advanced cancers. Notes on the research overall: Ivuxolimab was a fully human IgG2 agonistic monoclonal antibody targeting the costimulatory receptor OX40 (CD134). Intravenous ivuxolimab was administered to patients every 2 weeks at six dose levels: 0.01, 0.1, 0.3, 1.5, 3 and 10 mg/kg. Of the approximately 54 dose-escalation patients, hepatocellular carcinoma was present in around 20, melanoma in approximately 15, renal cell carcinoma in 9 and head and neck cancer in 9. In the dose-escalation cohort, around four fifths of patients were male, and the mean age was approximately 55 years, with a range of about 23 to 80. Patients were allowed to have had prior anti-PD-1, anti-PD-L1 or anti-CTLA-4 therapy, and approximately 40% of the dose-escalation patients had previously received checkpoint inhibitors. Partial responses occurred in three dose-escalation patients, of whom one had hepatocellular carcinoma and two had cutaneous melanoma. Peripheral TCRbeta sequencing was intended to test whether TCR sequence diversity was altered and clonal T-cell expansion was caused by ivuxolimab. The paper describes the monotherapy dose-escalation part (N ≈ 52 patients) of the phase I trial of ivuxolimab. Overall study results and their limits: Low levels of normalized T-cell clonal expansion were also seen in some patients who did not respond. In partial responders in the 0.1-3.0 mg/kg groups, normalized peripheral clonal expansion was found to be among the lowest, especially among CD8+ T cells. Which antigens the clonally expanded peripheral T cells were specific for was not determined. After ivuxolimab, more expanded clones were found on average in CD8+ T cells than in CD4+ T cells. At doses of 0.1 to 3.0 mg/kg, clonal expansion of both CD4+ and CD8+ T cells in blood was seen between baseline and week 6.

The material sequenced was CD4+ or CD8+ T cells sorted from blood, taken in a trial of the OX40 agonist ivuxolimab. This receptor was identified in an adult with an advanced solid tumor such as melanoma, head and neck, liver or kidney cancer. The V and J segments used are TRBV27 and TRBJ2-5; TRBD1 aligns with 9 central bases. The better agreement between TRBJ2-7 and the DNA end casts doubt on the J call. The nucleotide sequence is given as TGTGCCAGCAGTTCGACCACCGGGGACAGGGAATACGAGCAGTACTTC. Protein translation: CASSSTTGDREYEQYF.